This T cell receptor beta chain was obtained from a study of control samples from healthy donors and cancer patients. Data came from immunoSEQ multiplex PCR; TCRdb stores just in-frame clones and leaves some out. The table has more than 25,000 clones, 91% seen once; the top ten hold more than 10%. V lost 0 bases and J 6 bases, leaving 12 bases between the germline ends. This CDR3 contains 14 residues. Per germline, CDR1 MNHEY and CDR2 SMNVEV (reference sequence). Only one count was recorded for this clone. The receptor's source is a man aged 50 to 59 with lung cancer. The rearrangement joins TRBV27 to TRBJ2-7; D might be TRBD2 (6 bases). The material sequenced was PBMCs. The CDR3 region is CASSLSGGSVEQYF. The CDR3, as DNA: TGTGCCAGCAGTTTATCGGGGGGTTCCGTCGAGCAGTACTTC.